This TCR beta chain was sequenced for a study of radiation and T cells in renal cell carcinoma. Whole-study results and caveats: In nephrectomy-only tumors, top 100 clonotypes averaged approximately 40%, versus around 50% irradiated. Dominant CDR3 motifs occupied more repertoire in irradiated than control tumors.

Produced via immunoSEQ multiplex PCR; TCRdb's table is partial and in-frame only. The sample holds about 8,100 clones; approximately 60% are singletons and the top ten take around 21%. Germline V lookup: CDR1 WSHSY, CDR2 SAAADI. After removal of 2 bases from V and 0 bases from J, the junction contained 7 bases not matched to a gene. The CDR3 covers 17 residues. Stated treatment: treatment-naive control, cytoreductive nephrectomy. This renal cell carcinoma was of the clear cell type. Only one count was recorded for this clone. The antigen is not known. V gene TRBV10-2 combines with J gene TRBJ2-7; 10 nucleotides match TRBD1. The sample consisted of tumor tissue, taken from a patient whose treatment was nephrectomy without radiotherapy. The TCR originated in a man aged 55 to 70 with renal cell carcinoma. In nucleotides, the CDR3 is TGCGCCAGCAGTGAGCCCTCCGGGACAGGGGTCTCCTACGAGCAGTACTTC. It codes for CASSEPSGTGVSYEQYF.